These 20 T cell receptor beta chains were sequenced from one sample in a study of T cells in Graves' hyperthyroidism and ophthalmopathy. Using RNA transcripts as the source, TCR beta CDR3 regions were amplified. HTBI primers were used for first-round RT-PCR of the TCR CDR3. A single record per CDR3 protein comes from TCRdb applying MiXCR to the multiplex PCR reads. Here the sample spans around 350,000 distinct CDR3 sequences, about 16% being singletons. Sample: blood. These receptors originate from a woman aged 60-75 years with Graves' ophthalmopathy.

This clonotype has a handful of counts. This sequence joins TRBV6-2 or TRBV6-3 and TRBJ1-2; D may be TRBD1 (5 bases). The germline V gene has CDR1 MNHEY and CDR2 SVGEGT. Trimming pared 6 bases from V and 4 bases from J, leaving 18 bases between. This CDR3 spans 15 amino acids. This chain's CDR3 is CASSPDSGQGYGYTF. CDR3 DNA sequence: TGTGCCAGCAGCCCCGATTCAGGGCAAGGCTATGGCTACACCTTC.

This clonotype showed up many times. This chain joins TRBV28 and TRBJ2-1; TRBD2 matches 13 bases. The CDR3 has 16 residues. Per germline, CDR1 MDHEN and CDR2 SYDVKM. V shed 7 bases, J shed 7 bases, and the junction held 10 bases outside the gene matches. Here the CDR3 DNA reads TGTGCCAGCAACCTACTAGCGGGAGGGCCTAGGAATGAGCAGTTCTTC. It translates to CASNLLAGGPRNEQFF.

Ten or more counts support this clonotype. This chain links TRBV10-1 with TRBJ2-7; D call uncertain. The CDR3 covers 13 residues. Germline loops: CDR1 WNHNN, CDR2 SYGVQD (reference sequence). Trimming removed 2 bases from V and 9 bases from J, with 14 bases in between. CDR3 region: CASSEVEATVQYF. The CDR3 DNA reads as TGCGCCAGCAGTGAGGTCGAGGCAACGGTGCAGTACTTC.

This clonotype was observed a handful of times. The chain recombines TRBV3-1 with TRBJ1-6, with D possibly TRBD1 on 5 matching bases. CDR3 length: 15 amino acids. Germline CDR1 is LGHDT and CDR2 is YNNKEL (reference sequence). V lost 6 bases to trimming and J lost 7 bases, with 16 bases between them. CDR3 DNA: TGTGCCAGCAGACAGGAGGGACGGGAGAATTCACCCCTCCACTTT. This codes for CASRQEGRENSPLHF.

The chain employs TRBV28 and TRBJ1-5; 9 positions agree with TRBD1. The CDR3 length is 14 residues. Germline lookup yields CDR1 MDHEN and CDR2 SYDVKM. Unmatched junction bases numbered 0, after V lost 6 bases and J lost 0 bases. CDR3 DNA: TGTGCCAGCAGGACAGGGGGTAGCAATCAGCCCCAGCATTTT. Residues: CASRTGGSNQPQHF.

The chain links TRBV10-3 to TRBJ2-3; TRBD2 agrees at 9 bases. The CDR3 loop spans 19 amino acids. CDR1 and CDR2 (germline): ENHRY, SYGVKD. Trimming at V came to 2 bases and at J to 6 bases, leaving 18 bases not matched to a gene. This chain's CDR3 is CAISERGRGSSGTLDTQYF. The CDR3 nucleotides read TGTGCCATCAGTGAGAGGGGTAGGGGGTCTAGCGGGACGTTGGATACGCAGTATTTT.

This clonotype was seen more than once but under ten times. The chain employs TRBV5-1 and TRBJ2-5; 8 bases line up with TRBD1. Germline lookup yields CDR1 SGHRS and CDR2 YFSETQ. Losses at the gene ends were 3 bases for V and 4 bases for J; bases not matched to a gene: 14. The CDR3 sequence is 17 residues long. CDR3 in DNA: TGCGCCAGCAGCTCAGTGGGGTGGACGGACAGGGTAGAGACCCAGTACTTC. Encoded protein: CASSSVGWTDRVETQYF.

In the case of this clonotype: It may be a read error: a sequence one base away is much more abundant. CDR3 sequence reads: CASSKDRSWETQYF. In nucleotides, the CDR3 is TGTGCCAGCAGTAAGGACAGGAGCTGGGAGACCCAGTACTTC. The chain has TRBV28 and TRBJ2-5; 7 nucleotides agree with TRBD1. After removal of 5 bases from V and 5 bases from J, the junction contained 8 bases not matched to a gene. Germline V gives CDR1 MDHEN, CDR2 SYDVKM. The CDR3 has 14 amino acids. The entire variable domain, with the rest obtained from reference TRBV28 and TRBJ2-5, is as follows: DVKVTQSSRYLVKRTGEKVFLECVQDMDHENMFWYRQDPGLGLRLIYFSYDVKMKEKGDIPEGYSVSREKKERFSLILESASTNQTSMYLCASSKDRSWETQYFGPGTRLLVL.

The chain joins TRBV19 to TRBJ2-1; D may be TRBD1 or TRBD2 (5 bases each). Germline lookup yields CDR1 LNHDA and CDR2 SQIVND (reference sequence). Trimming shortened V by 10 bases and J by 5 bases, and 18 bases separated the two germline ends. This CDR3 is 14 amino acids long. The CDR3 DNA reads TGTGCCACCAAAGATGGGGGTAGGAACAATGAGCAGTTCTTC. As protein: CATKDGGRNNEQFF.

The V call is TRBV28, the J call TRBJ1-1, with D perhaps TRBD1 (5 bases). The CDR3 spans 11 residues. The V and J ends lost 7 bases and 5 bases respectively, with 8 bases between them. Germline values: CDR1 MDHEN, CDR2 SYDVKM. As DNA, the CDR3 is TGTGCCAGCATAGGGGCGACTGAAGCTTTCTTT. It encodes CASIGATEAFF.

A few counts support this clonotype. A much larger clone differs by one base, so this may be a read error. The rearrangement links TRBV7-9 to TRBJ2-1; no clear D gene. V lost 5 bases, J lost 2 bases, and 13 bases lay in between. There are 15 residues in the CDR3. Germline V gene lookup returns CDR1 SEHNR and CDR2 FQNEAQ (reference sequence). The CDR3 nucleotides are TGTGCCAGCAGCCCTCGACGCGGCCCCTACAATGAGCAGTTCTTC. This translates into CASSPRRGPYNEQFF. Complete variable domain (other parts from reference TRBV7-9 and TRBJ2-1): DTGVSQNPRHKITKRGQNVTFRCDPISEHNRLYWYRQTLGQGPEFLTYFQNEAQLEKSRLLSDRFSAERPKGSFSTLEIQRTEQGDSAMYLCASSPRRGPYNEQFFGPGTRLTVL.

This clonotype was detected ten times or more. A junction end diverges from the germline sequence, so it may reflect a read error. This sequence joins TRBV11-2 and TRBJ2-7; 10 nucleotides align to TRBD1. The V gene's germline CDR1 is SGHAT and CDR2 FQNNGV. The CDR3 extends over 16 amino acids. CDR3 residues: CASILVGTGALYEQYF. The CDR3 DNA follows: TGTGCCAGCATCTTAGTAGGGACAGGGGCCTTGTACGAGCAGTACTTC.

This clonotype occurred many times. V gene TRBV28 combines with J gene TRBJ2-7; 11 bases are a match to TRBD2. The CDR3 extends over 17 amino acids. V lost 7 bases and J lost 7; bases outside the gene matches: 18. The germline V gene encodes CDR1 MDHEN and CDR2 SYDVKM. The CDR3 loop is CASTPGGSSGRVREQYF. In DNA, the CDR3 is TGTGCCAGCACCCCGGGTGGGAGTAGCGGGAGGGTCAGAGAGCAGTACTTC.

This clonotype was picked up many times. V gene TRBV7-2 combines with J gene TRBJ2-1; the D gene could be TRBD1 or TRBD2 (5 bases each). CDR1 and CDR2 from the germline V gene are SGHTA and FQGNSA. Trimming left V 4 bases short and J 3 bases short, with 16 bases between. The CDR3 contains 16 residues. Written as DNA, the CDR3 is TGTGCCAGCAGCTCGTCTGTGGGGGATCTCTACAATGAGCAGTTCTTC. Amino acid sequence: CASSSSVGDLYNEQFF. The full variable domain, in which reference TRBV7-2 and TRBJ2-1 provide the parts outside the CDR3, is GAGVSQSPSNKVTEKGKDVELRCDPISGHTALYWYRQSLGQGLEFLIYFQGNSAPDKSGLPSDRFSAERTGGSVSTLTIQRTQQEDSAVYLCASSSSVGDLYNEQFFGPGTRLTVL.

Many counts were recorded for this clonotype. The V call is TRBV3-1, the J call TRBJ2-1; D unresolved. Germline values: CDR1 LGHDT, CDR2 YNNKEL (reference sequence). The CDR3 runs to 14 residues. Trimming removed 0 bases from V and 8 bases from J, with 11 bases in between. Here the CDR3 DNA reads TGTGCCAGCAGCCAAGACCTTAGCCGGGATGAGCAGTTCTTC. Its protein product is CASSQDLSRDEQFF.

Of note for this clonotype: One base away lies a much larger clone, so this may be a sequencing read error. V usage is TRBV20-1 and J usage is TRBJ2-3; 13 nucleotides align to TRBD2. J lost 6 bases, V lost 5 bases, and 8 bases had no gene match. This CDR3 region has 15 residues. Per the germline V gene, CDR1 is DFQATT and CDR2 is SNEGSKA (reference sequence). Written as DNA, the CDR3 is TGCAGTGCTGGGGGGACTAGCGGGGCGGCGGATACGCAGTATTTT. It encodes CSAGGTSGAADTQYF.

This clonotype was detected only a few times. CDR3: CASSKAGGYEQYF. CDR3 in DNA: TGTGCCAGCAGCAAGGCCGGCGGCTACGAGCAGTACTTC. V usage is TRBV7-2 and J usage is TRBJ2-7; no firm D call. CDR1 is SGHTA, CDR2 FQGNSA, per germline. This CDR3 is built from 13 residues. V lost 5 bases, J lost 3 bases, and 11 bases lay in between.

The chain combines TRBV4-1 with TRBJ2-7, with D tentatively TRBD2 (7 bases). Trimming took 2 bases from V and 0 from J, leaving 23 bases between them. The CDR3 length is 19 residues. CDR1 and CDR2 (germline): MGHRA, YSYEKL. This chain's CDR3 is CASSQFLWGGQPSSYEQYF. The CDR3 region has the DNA TGCGCCAGCAGCCAATTCCTCTGGGGGGGCCAACCAAGCTCCTACGAGCAGTACTTC.

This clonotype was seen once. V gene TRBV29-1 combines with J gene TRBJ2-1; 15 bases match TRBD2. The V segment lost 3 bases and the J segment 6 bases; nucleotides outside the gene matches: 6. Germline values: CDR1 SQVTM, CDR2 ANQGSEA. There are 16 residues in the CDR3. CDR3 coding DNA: TGCAGCGTTGAGGACGGACTAGCGGGAGGGGTCAATGAGCAGTTCTTC. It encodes CSVEDGLAGGVNEQFF.

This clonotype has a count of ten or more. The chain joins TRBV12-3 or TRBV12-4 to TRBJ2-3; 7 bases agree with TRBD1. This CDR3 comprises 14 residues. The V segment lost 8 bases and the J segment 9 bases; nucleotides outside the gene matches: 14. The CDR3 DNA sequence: TGTGCCAGCTTAACAGGGGTTGCCTCCCCGACGCAGTATTTT. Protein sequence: CASLTGVASPTQYF.